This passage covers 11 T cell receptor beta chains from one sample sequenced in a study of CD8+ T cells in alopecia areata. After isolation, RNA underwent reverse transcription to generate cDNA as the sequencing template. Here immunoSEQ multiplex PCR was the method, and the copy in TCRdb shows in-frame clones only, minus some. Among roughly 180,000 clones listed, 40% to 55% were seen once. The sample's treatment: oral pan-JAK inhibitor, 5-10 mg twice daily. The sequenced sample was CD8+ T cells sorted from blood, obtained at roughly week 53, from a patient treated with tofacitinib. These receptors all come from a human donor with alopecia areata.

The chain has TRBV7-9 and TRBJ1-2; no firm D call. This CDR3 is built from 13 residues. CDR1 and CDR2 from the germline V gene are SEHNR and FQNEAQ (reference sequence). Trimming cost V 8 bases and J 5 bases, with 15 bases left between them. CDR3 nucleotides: TGTGCCAGCTCCATGACCTCTCCGTATGGCTACACCTTC. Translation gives CASSMTSPYGYTF.

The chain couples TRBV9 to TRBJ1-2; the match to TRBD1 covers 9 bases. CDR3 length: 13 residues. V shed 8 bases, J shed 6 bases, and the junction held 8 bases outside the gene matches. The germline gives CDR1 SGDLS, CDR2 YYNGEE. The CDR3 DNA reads TGTGCCAGTATGGGACAGGGTCTAGATGGCTACACCTTC. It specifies CASMGQGLDGYTF.

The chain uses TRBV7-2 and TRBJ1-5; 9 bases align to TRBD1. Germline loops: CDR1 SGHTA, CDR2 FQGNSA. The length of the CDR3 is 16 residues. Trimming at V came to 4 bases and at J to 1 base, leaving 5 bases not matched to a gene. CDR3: CASSSAGTGSNQPQHF. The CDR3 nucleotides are TGTGCCAGCAGCTCCGCCGGGACAGGGAGCAATCAGCCCCAGCATTTT.

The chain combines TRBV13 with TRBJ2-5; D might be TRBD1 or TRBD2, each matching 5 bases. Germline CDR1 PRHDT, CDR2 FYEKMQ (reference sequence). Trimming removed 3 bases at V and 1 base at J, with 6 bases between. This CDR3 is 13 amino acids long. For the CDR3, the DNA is TGTGCCAGCAGCTTTGGGGGCCAAGAGACCCAGTACTTC. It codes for CASSFGGQETQYF.

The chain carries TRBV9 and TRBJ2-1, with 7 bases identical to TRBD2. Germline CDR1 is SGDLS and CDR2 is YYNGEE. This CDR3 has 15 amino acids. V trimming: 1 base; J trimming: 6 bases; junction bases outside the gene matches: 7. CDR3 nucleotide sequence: TGTGCCAGCAGCGTAAGGGAGGGGAAGGTCAATGAGCAGTTCTTC. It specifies CASSVREGKVNEQFF.

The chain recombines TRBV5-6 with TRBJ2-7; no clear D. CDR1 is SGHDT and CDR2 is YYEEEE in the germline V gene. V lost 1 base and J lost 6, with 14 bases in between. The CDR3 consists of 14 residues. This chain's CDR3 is CASSLWESLLEQYF. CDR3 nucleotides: TGTGCCAGCAGCTTGTGGGAATCACTGCTCGAGCAGTACTTC.

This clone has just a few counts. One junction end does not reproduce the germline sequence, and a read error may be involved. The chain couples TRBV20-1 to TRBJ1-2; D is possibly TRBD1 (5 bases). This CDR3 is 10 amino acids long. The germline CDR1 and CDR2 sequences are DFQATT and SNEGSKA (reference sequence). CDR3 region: CSAKGHGYTF. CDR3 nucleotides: TGCAGCGCTAAGGGGCACGGCTACACCTTC.

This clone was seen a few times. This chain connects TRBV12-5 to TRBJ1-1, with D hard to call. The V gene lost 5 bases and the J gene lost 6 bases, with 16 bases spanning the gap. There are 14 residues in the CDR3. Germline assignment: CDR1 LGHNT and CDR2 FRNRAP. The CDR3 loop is CASGASVEGSEAFF. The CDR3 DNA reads TGTGCTAGTGGTGCGTCCGTTGAGGGCTCTGAAGCTTTCTTT. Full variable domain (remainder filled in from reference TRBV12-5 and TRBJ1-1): DARVTQTPRHKVTEMGQEVTMRCQPILGHNTVFWYRQTMMQGLELLAYFRNRAPLDDSGMPKDRFSAEMPDATLATLKIQPSEPRDSAVYFCASGASVEGSEAFFGQGTRLTVV.

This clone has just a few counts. DNA for the CDR3: TGTGCCAGCAGCTTAGACGGCGAGCAGTACTTC. Residues: CASSLDGEQYF. The rearrangement links TRBV13 to TRBJ2-7; D ambiguous. This CDR3 is built from 11 residues. V was trimmed by 1 base and J by 6 bases, leaving 4 bases between them. CDR1 and CDR2 (germline): PRHDT, FYEKMQ (reference sequence).

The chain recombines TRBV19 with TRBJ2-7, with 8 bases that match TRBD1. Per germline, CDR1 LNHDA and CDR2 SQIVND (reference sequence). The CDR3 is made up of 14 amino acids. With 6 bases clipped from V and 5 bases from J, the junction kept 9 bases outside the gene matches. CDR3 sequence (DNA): TGTGCCAGTAGAGACTCGGGACAGGCACACGAGCAGTACTTC. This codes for CASRDSGQAHEQYF.

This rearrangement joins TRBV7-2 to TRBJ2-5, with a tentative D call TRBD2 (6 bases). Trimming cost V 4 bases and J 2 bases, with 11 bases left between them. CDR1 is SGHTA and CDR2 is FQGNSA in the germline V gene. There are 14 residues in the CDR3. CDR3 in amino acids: CASSWGTAQETQYF. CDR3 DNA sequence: TGTGCCAGCAGCTGGGGGACTGCTCAAGAGACCCAGTACTTC.